The T cell receptor beta chain described here comes from a study of shared clonotypes between healthy human individuals. The CDR3 loop spans 14 amino acids. As defined, naive CD8 cells were CD45RO-negative and positively selected for CCR7, with terminally differentiated effector memory CD45RA+ cells excluded. Clones were sequenced by immunoSEQ multiplex PCR, and TCRdb holds only the in-frame ones, with some missing. The sample contains about 2.1 million clones, just over 90% of which appear only once. The receptor was derived from a man younger than 35 in good health. Some clones in this sample may be carry-over from other donors' samples. The V call is TRBV1, the J call TRBJ1-2. TRBV1 is termed a pseudogene. The sequenced material came from naive CD8+ T cells from PBMCs. The CDR3 protein is CTSSQDQRGDGYTF. CDR3 sequence (DNA): TGCACCAGCAGCCAAGATCAGCGAGGTGATGGCTACACCTTC.